Below, 26 T cell receptor beta chains from the same sample are listed, as sequenced in a study of response to subunit inactivated influenza vaccine. TCRdb itself ran the RT-PCR reads through MiXCR, one entry per CDR3 protein. This table has about 650,000 distinct CDR3 sequences, around 15% appearing once. This material consisted of PBMCs from blood, taken 14 to 15 days before vaccination. These receptors came from a man aged 50 or older who received an inactivated influenza vaccine.

The chain has TRBV14 and TRBJ2-5; possibly TRBD1 for D (6 bases). Germline V gene lookup returns CDR1 SGHDN and CDR2 FVKESK. This CDR3 has 13 amino acids. V was cut by 3 bases and J by 7 bases, with 12 bases left in between. In DNA form, the CDR3 reads TGTGCCAGCAGCCACACAGGGTCTGGGACCCAGTACTTC. This codes for CASSHTGSGTQYF.

This clonotype was detected ten times or more. The chain joins TRBV3-1 to TRBJ2-2; the D is unclear. This CDR3 contains 14 residues. Trimming pared 4 bases from V and 6 bases from J, leaving 12 bases between. The germline CDR1 and CDR2 sequences are LGHDT and YNNKEL (reference sequence). The CDR3 DNA sequence: TGTGCCAGCAGCCCTGGCGCCAGAGCCGGGGAGCTGTTTTTT. It translates to CASSPGARAGELFF.

The table lists this clonotype with a count of one. The V gene is TRBV20-1, the J gene TRBJ2-1; 10 bases are a match to TRBD2. The CDR3 runs to 14 residues. The germline CDR1 and CDR2 sequences are DFQATT and SNEGSKA (reference sequence). V shed 1 base, J shed 7 bases, and the junction held 4 bases outside the gene matches. CDR3 sequence (DNA): TGCAGTGCTAGAGTAGCGGGAGGTCGGAATGAGCAGTTCTTC. It codes for CSARVAGGRNEQFF.

The chain is built from TRBV5-1 and TRBJ2-4, with TRBD1 matching 10 bases. Germline CDR1 reads SGHRS; CDR2 reads YFSETQ. The CDR3 covers 15 residues. Trimming cost V 0 bases and J 8 bases; bases outside gene matches: 5. In DNA, the CDR3 is TGCGCCAGCAGCTTGGCCGGACAGGGGGTTGACATTCAGTACTTC. Residues: CASSLAGQGVDIQYF.

The chain links TRBV28 to TRBJ2-4, with D perhaps TRBD2 (6 bases). This CDR3 comprises 16 residues. V lost 3 bases to trimming and J lost 6 bases, with 18 bases between them. Germline V gives CDR1 MDHEN, CDR2 SYDVKM. The DNA for the CDR3 is TGTGCCAGCAGTTTGGGTTCCCGGGGGAGTAGAAACATTCAGTACTTC. Its protein is CASSLGSRGSRNIQYF.

This clonotype was observed a few times. The chain links TRBV7-9 to TRBJ2-7; no clear D. Germline values: CDR1 SEHNR, CDR2 FQNEAQ (reference sequence). The ends were cut back, 0 bases at V and 6 bases at J, with 15 bases in the middle. CDR3 length: 15 amino acids. CDR3 coding DNA: TGTGCCAGCAGCTTAGCGTCCGGAGTGCCTTCCGAGCAGTACTTC. Amino acid sequence: CASSLASGVPSEQYF.

This clonotype appeared a few times. The chain is built from TRBV27 and TRBJ1-5; D call uncertain. V gave up 0 bases and J gave up 0 bases, with 6 bases separating them. CDR3 size: 15 residues. CDR1 and CDR2 from the germline V gene are MNHEY and SMNVEV (reference sequence). CDR3 in DNA: TGTGCCAGCAGTTTATCCCCGGGTAGCAATCAGCCCCAGCATTTT. As protein: CASSLSPGSNQPQHF.

This rearrangement joins TRBV7-2 to TRBJ1-2; TRBD1 is a possible D gene (6 bases). This CDR3 has 13 residues. V was clipped by 1 base and J by 10 bases, with 13 bases between them. CDR1 is SGHTA and CDR2 is FQGNSA in the germline V gene. This CDR3 is CASSLGVGGLYTF. The CDR3 DNA reads as TGTGCCAGCAGCTTAGGTGTGGGGGGGCTCTACACCTTC.

The V gene is TRBV11-2, the J gene TRBJ2-1, with TRBD2 matching over 16 bases. Trimming at V came to 5 bases and at J to 15 bases, leaving 13 bases not matched to a gene. This CDR3 has 16 residues. Germline CDR1 is SGHAT and CDR2 is FQNNGV. CDR3 loop: CASSPTSGTSGRALFF. DNA for the CDR3: TGTGCCAGCAGCCCGACCTCAGGGACTAGCGGGAGGGCCTTGTTCTTC.

The chain links TRBV11-2 to TRBJ1-6; D not resolved. CDR1 SGHAT and CDR2 FQNNGV come from the germline V gene. This CDR3 comprises 15 residues. The V end was cut by 3 bases, the J end by 0 bases, with 6 bases between. The CDR3 loop is CASSLVRSYNSPLHF. The CDR3 coding sequence is TGTGCCAGCAGCTTGGTACGCTCCTATAATTCACCCCTCCACTTT.

This clonotype has a handful of counts. The V and J genes are TRBV18 and TRBJ1-5; no clear D gene. V was pared by 5 bases and J by 4 bases, with 12 bases between. Germline V CDR1 and CDR2: KGHSH, LQKENI. The CDR3 is 14 amino acids. The CDR3 here is CASSADRVNQPQHF. The CDR3 DNA is TGTGCCAGCTCAGCAGACCGAGTTAATCAGCCCCAGCATTTT.

Only a few counts were recorded for this clonotype. V is TRBV2 and J is TRBJ2-7; D is ambiguous. Trimming took off 3 bases at V and 5 bases at J, with 8 bases between the two ends. CDR1 SNHLY and CDR2 FYNNEI come from the germline V gene. This CDR3 has 12 residues. CDR3 bases: TGTGCCAGCAGTGATCGGACGGACGAGCAGTACTTC. The encoded protein is CASSDRTDEQYF.

This chain connects TRBV6-2 or TRBV6-3 to TRBJ2-7; the D gene could be TRBD1 or TRBD2 (5 bases each). This CDR3 has 14 residues. Germline values: CDR1 MNHEY, CDR2 SVGEGT. Trimming took off 7 bases at V and 2 bases at J, with 15 bases between the two ends. Written as DNA, the CDR3 is TGTGCCAGCACCTCGGCTGGGGGACCCTACGAGCAGTACTTC. The encoded protein is CASTSAGGPYEQYF.

This rearrangement joins TRBV5-1 to TRBJ2-1, with D unclear. Deletions cut 3 bases from V and 10 bases from J, with 8 bases between. The length of the CDR3 is 11 residues. Germline CDR1 reads SGHRS; CDR2 reads YFSETQ. For the CDR3, the DNA is TGCGCCAGCAGCTCGACCAGGGAGCAGTTCTTC. The encoded protein is CASSSTREQFF.

The rearrangement links TRBV28 to TRBJ2-1, with 7 bases lining up with TRBD2. Germline V gene sequence: CDR1 MDHEN, CDR2 SYDVKM. J lost 7 bases, V lost 3 bases, and 9 bases had no gene match. This CDR3 is built from 15 residues. Written as DNA, the CDR3 is TGTGCCAGCAGTTTTGTGGGAGGGCCTCGGAATGAGCAGTTCTTC. Translated, it gives CASSFVGGPRNEQFF.

V gene TRBV7-2 combines with J gene TRBJ2-1; D call uncertain. This CDR3 is built from 15 residues. The V gene lost 2 bases and the J gene lost 5 bases, with 13 bases spanning the gap. CDR1 and CDR2 (germline): SGHTA, FQGNSA. For the CDR3, the DNA is TGTGCCAGCAGCTTAATGACTGGGTTGAACAATGAGCAGTTCTTC. This translates into CASSLMTGLNNEQFF. Full variable domain (outside the CDR3, taken from reference TRBV7-2 and TRBJ2-1): GAGVSQSPSNKVTEKGKDVELRCDPISGHTALYWYRQSLGQGLEFLIYFQGNSAPDKSGLPSDRFSAERTGGSVSTLTIQRTQQEDSAVYLCASSLMTGLNNEQFFGPGTRLTVL.

This clonotype came up many times. The chain carries TRBV6-2 or TRBV6-3 and TRBJ2-1; D is ambiguous. The CDR3 covers 11 residues. The V end was cut by 6 bases, the J end by 7 bases, with 7 bases between. The germline V gene has CDR1 MNHEY and CDR2 SVGEGT. CDR3 sequence (DNA): TGTGCCAGCAGCCGATATAATGAGCAGTTCTTC. As protein: CASSRYNEQFF.

This chain links TRBV4-1 with TRBJ2-7; tentative D call: TRBD2 (5 bases). This CDR3 region has 15 residues. V was pared by 1 base and J by 0 bases, with 10 bases between. Germline V lookup: CDR1 MGHRA, CDR2 YSYEKL. The CDR3 DNA is TGCGCCAGCAGCCAAGGACGGGGAAGCTCCTACGAGCAGTACTTC. Translation: CASSQGRGSSYEQYF.

Only a few counts were recorded for this clonotype. This likely stems from a read error, as it lies one base from a far larger clone. The chain has TRBV11-2 and TRBJ2-1; 8 bases fit TRBD2. The CDR3 is made up of 15 amino acids. Germline trimming cut 5 bases from V and 0 bases from J; bases unmatched to any gene: 3. Germline values: CDR1 SGHAT, CDR2 FQNNGV. The CDR3 reads CASSMSGSSYNEQFF. The CDR3, as DNA: TGTGCCAGCAGCATGAGCGGGAGCTCCTACAATGAGCAGTTCTTC.

V is TRBV10-3 and J is TRBJ1-2, with D uncertain. V dropped 4 bases and J dropped 5 bases, with 11 bases sitting between them. Germline CDR1 ENHRY, CDR2 SYGVKD. The CDR3 totals 13 residues. Here the CDR3 reads CAISAGVGYGYTF. CDR3 in DNA: TGTGCCATCAGTGCTGGGGTCGGGTATGGCTACACCTTC.

This clonotype was seen a few times. The chain couples TRBV10-3 to TRBJ2-1; D is uncertain. The CDR3 extends over 14 amino acids. Germline loops: CDR1 ENHRY, CDR2 SYGVKD. Deletions cut 2 bases from V and 3 bases from J, with 8 bases between. CDR3 sequence reads: CAISERLVYNEQFF. The CDR3 nucleotides are TGTGCCATCAGTGAGCGGCTAGTCTACAATGAGCAGTTCTTC.

This clonotype was observed a handful of times. The chain couples TRBV20-1 to TRBJ2-1; 7 bases align to TRBD1. This CDR3 is built from 13 residues. Germline-derived CDR1 and CDR2 are DFQATT and SNEGSKA (reference sequence). The V segment lost 6 bases and the J segment 9 bases; nucleotides outside the gene matches: 11. This CDR3 reads CSATRQGRTEQFF. CDR3 DNA sequence: TGCAGTGCCACCCGACAGGGAAGAACTGAGCAGTTCTTC.

The rearrangement uses TRBV12-3 or TRBV12-4 and TRBJ2-4; D gene ambiguous. The CDR3 is 15 amino acids. Trimming removed 5 bases from V and 0 bases from J, with 11 bases in between. The CDR3 sequence: CASSPHNRAKNIQYF. CDR3 DNA: TGTGCCAGCAGTCCACATAATAGAGCCAAAAACATTCAGTACTTC.

A few counts support this clonotype. The V gene is TRBV27, the J gene TRBJ2-1; 7 positions match TRBD2. The V segment lost 5 bases and the J segment 5 bases; nucleotides outside the gene matches: 6. This CDR3 region has 14 residues. Germline loops: CDR1 MNHEY, CDR2 SMNVEV (reference sequence). CDR3 sequence: CASSPWTRNNEQFF. The CDR3 coding sequence is TGTGCCAGCAGTCCGTGGACTAGAAACAATGAGCAGTTCTTC.

The chain employs TRBV6-5 and TRBJ2-2, with D possibly being TRBD1 (5 bases). Germline CDR1 and CDR2: MNHEY and SVGAGI. V shed 2 bases and J shed 2 bases, with 12 bases lying between them. The CDR3 runs to 16 residues. The CDR3 coding sequence is TGTGCCAGCAGTTACGCGTGGACAAAAAACACCGGGGAGCTGTTTTTT. It yields the protein CASSYAWTKNTGELFF.

This clonotype occurred a few times. The CDR3 region has the DNA TGTGCCAGCAGCCAAGATTTGAGACAGGGAGTTGGCTACACCTTC. Its protein is CASSQDLRQGVGYTF. The chain joins TRBV4-2 to TRBJ1-2; 7 positions match TRBD1. Germline V lookup: CDR1 LGHNA, CDR2 YNFKEQ. The V and J ends lost 0 bases and 7 bases, in that order; junction bases with no gene match: 8. The CDR3 spans 15 residues.